This TCR beta chain is drawn from a study of T cells in Graves' hyperthyroidism and ophthalmopathy. Study results and caveats: Blood held most thyroid clonotypes expanded above 0.001 frequency.

V lost 5 bases to trimming and J lost 5 bases, with 8 bases between them. This CDR3 region has 12 residues. Amplification of TCR beta CDR3 regions used RNA as the template. The primer set for the first-round RT-PCR of the TCR CDR3 was HTBI. TCRdb ran MiXCR on the multiplex PCR reads and lists one entry per CDR3 protein. The sample lists under 350,000 distinct CDR3 sequences, roughly a fifth seen once, with around 48% in the top ten. Uncontrolled infection, other autoimmune disease, pregnancy or lactation disqualified patients from enrolment. This clonotype was observed at least ten times. Its specificity is unknown.

The clonotype was recovered from a woman in her 50s with Graves' hyperthyroidism. Sample: blood. This chain joins TRBV12-3 or TRBV12-4 and TRBJ2-3, with D perhaps TRBD2 (6 bases). The CDR3, as DNA: TGTGCCAGCAGTGTGGGGGGAGATACGCAGTATTTT. Its protein is CASSVGGDTQYF.